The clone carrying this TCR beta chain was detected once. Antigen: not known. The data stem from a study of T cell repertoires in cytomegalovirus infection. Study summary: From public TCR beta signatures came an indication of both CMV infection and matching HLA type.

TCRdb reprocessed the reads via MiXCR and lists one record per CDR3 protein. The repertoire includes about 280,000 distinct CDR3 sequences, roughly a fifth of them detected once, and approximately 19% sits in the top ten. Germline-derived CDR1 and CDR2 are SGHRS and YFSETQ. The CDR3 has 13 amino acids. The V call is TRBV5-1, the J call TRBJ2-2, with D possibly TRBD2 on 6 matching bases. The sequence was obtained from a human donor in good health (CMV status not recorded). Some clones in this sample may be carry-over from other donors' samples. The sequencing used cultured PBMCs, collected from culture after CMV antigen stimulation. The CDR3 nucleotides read TGCGCAAGCGACGGGGGTAACACCGGGGAGCTGTTTTTT. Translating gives CASDGGNTGELFF.